These T cell receptor beta chains were read from a single sample in a study of blood T cell repertoires in COVID-19. Only in-frame clones appear in the TCRdb table, and some are missing; sequencing was by immunoSEQ multiplex PCR. The data hold 95,000 to 150,000 clones, with about nine tenths observed a single time. The specimen sequenced was peripheral blood. The receptors shown here come from a woman aged 70-85 years with acute or convalescent COVID-19. Both conserved end residues are part of each CDR3. D genes are given only for firm matches. Clone size appears in some rows only: once, few, many, or a class for an expanded clone.

>TRBJ1-1|TRBV5-1|-|few
CASRLDPGVNTEAFF
TGCGCCAGCAGGCTAGACCCAGGGGTGAACACTGAAGCTTTCTTT
>TRBJ1-6|TRBV7-9|-|-
CASSAGRSSYNSPLHF
TGTGCCAGCAGCGCGGGGAGAAGCTCCTATAATTCACCCCTCCACTTT
>TRBJ2-7|TRBV6-5|-|-
CASSLETGREQYF
TGTGCCAGCAGCCTTGAGACTGGCCGCGAGCAGTACTTC
>TRBJ1-4|TRBV19|-|-
CASSTDQSANEKLFF
TGTGCCAGTAGTACCGATCAGTCCGCTAATGAAAAACTGTTTTTT
>TRBJ1-1|TRBV6-2/TRBV6-3|-|-
CASSLTGANTEAFF
TGTGCCAGCAGCCTTACTGGGGCGAACACTGAAGCTTTCTTT
>TRBJ1-5|TRBV6-5|TRBD1|-
CASSDRDQPQHF
TGTGCCAGTTCCGACAGGGATCAGCCCCAGCATTTT
>TRBJ1-3|TRBV30|-|-
CAWSVVGDTIYF
TGTGCCTGGAGTGTGGTAGGGGACACCATATATTTT
>TRBJ2-3|TRBV6-1|TRBD2|-
CASSEWTSGGLDTQYF
TGTGCCAGCAGTGAATGGACTAGCGGGGGATTGGATACGCAGTATTTT
>TRBJ1-5|TRBV2|-|-
CASSRTANQPQHF
TGTGCCAGCAGTCGGACAGCGAATCAGCCCCAGCATTTT
>TRBJ1-4|TRBV4-1|-|-
CASSQVINEKLFF
TGCGCCAGCAGCCAAGTTATTAATGAAAAACTGTTTTTT
>TRBJ1-2|TRBV29-1|-|-
CSVEDRGPNYGYTF
TGCAGCGTTGAAGACAGGGGACCTAACTATGGCTACACCTTC
>TRBJ1-5|TRBV3-1/TRBV3-2|-|-
CASSYSNQPQHF
TGTGCCAGCAGCTATAGCAATCAGCCCCAGCATTTT
>TRBJ1-2|TRBV6-2/TRBV6-3|-|-
CASSPNLMRGYDGYTF
TGTGCCAGCAGCCCTAACCTCATGAGGGGGTACGATGGCTACACCTTC
>TRBJ2-7|TRBV4-1|-|-
CASSQTGLSYEQYF
TGCGCCAGCAGCCAAACCGGACTTTCCTACGAGCAGTACTTC
>TRBJ2-6|TRBV6-6|TRBD1|-
CASSLQGAVTGANVLTF
TGTGCCAGCAGTCTCCAGGGGGCGGTTACTGGGGCCAACGTCCTGACTTTC
>TRBJ1-1|TRBV5-1|-|-
CASSQQVPTEAFF
TGCGCCAGCAGCCAACAGGTACCCACTGAAGCTTTCTTT
>TRBJ2-1|TRBV4-2|-|-
CASSQATGALYNEQFF
TGTGCCAGCAGCCAGGCGACAGGCGCTCTTTACAATGAGCAGTTCTTC
>TRBJ2-1|TRBV6-2/TRBV6-3|TRBD2|-
CASSYERGGSYNEQFF
TGTGCCAGCAGTTACGAGCGGGGGGGCTCCTACAATGAGCAGTTCTTC
>TRBJ1-2|TRBV21-1|-|-
CASTLDSSNGYTF
TGTGCCAGCACCCTAGACAGCTCAAATGGCTACACCTTC
>TRBJ1-4|TRBV5-5|TRBD1|few
CASSRMGFDRGKEKLFF
TGTGCCAGCAGCCGTATGGGTTTCGACAGGGGGAAGGAAAAACTGTTTTTT
>TRBJ1-5|TRBV30|-|-
CAWSVNSNQPQHF
TGTGCCTGGAGTGTTAATAGCAATCAGCCCCAGCATTTT
>TRBJ1-2|TRBV5-1|TRBD1|-
CASSLGTGVNYGYTF
TGCGCCAGCAGCTTGGGGACAGGGGTTAACTATGGCTACACCTTC
>TRBJ2-5|TRBV19|TRBD2|-
CASSIAAGGTVETQYF
TGTGCCAGTAGTATAGCAGCGGGGGGGACTGTGGAGACCCAGTACTTC
>TRBJ2-1|TRBV28|-|once
CASSEPGMGYNEQFF
TGTGCCAGCAGCGAACCCGGGATGGGGTACAATGAGCAGTTCTTC
>TRBJ1-2|TRBV6-5|-|-
CASRNRDPNYGYTF
TGTGCCAGCCGTAACAGGGACCCAAACTATGGCTACACCTTC
>TRBJ2-2|TRBV7-3|TRBD2|-
CASSLFGLATGELFF
TGTGCCAGCAGCTTATTTGGACTAGCCACCGGGGAGCTGTTTTTT
>TRBJ1-6|TRBV27|-|-
CASRIGVGVSPLHF
TGTGCCAGCAGGATCGGAGTCGGAGTTTCACCCCTCCACTTT